Here is one T cell receptor beta chain with its context. The antigen is not known. Profiling relied on immunoSEQ multiplex PCR, and the TCRdb table lists in-frame clones only, not all of them. The data contain about 2,200 clones, 66% of them singletons. This specimen comes from a study of high-grade serous ovarian cancer treatment subgroups. At the level of the study: Samples averaged roughly 15,000 reads and roughly 7,700 unique TCR beta rearrangements. Whole-study results and caveats: TCR clonal relatedness correlated positively with neoantigen level. These tumor repertoires lack spatial information from bulk sequencing. Different patients shared almost no repertoire; same-patient tumors shared about 0.11 to 0.85.

Trimming left V 4 bases short and J 0 bases short, with 6 bases between. This CDR3 contains 14 residues. Germline V gene data show CDR1 as SGHVS and CDR2 as FNYEAQ. Tumor samples were taken before definitive surgery or chemotherapy. This sequence originates from a human donor with high-grade serous ovarian cancer. The V call is TRBV7-6, the J call TRBJ2-2, with no clear D. Sequences were obtained from tumor tissue. The CDR3: CASSSLTNTGELFF. The CDR3 DNA reads TGTGCCAGCAGCTCCCTTACGAACACCGGGGAGCTGTTTTTT.